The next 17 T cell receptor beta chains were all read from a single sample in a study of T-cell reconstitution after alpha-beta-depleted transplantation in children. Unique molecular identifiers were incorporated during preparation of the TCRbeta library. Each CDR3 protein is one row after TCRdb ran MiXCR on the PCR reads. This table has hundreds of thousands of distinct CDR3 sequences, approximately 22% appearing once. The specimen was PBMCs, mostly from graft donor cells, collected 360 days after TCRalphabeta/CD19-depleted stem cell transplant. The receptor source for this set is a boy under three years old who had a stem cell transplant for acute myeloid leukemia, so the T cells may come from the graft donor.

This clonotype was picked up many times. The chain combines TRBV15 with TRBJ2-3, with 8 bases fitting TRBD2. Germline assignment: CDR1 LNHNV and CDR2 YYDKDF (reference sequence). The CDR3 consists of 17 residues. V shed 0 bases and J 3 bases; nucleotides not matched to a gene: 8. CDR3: CATSRDREGRETDTQYF. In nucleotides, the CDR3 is TGTGCCACCAGCAGAGACCGGGAGGGTAGGGAGACAGATACGCAGTATTTT.

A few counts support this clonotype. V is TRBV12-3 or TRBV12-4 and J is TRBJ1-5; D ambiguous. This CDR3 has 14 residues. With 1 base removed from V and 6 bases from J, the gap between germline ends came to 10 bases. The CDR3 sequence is CASSLGQITQPQHF. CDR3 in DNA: TGTGCCAGCAGTTTAGGGCAGATAACTCAGCCCCAGCATTTT.

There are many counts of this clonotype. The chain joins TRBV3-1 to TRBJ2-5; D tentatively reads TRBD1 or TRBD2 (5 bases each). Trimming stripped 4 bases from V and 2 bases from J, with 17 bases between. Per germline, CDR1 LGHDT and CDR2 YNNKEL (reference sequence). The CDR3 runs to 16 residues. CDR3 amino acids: CASSRRVRDLQETQYF. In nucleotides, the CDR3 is TGTGCCAGCAGCCGAAGGGTCCGGGACCTACAAGAGACCCAGTACTTC.

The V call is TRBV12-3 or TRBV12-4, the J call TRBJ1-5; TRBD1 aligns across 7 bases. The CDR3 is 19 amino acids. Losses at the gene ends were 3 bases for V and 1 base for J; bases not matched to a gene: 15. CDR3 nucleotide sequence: TGTGCCAGCAGTTTTAGCGGCAGGGGGTTGCGAGTGAGCAATCAGCCCCAGCATTTT. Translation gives CASSFSGRGLRVSNQPQHF.

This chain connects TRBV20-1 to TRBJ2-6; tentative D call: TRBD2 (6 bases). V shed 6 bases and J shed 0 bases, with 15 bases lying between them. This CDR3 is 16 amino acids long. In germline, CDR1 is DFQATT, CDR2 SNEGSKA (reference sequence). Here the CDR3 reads CSATTGANSGANVLTF. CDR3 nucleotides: TGCAGTGCCACCACGGGAGCAAACTCTGGGGCCAACGTCCTGACTTTC.

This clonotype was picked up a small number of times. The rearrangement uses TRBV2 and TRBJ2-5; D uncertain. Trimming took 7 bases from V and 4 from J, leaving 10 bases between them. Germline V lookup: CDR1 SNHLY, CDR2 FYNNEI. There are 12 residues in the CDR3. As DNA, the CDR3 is TGTGCCAGCATTGTAGAGCCAGAGACCCAGTACTTC. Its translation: CASIVEPETQYF.

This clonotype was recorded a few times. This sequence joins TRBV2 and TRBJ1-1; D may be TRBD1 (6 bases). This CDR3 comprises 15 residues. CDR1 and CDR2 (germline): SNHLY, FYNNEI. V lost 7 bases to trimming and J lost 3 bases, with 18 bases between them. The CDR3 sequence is CASTLARGKDTEAFF. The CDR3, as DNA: TGTGCCAGCACCCTAGCAAGGGGGAAGGACACTGAAGCTTTCTTT.

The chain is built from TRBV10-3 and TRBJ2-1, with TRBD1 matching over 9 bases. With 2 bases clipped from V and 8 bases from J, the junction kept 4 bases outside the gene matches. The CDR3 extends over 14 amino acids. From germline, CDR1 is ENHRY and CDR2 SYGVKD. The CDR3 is CAISEVTGGHEQFF. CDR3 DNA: TGTGCCATCAGTGAGGTTACAGGGGGCCATGAGCAGTTCTTC.

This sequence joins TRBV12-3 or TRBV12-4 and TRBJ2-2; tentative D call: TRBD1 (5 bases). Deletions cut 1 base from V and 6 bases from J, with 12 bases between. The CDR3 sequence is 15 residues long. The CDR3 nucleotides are TGTGCCAGCAGTTTAGGACAGTCCTTCGCCGGGGAGCTGTTTTTT. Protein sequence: CASSLGQSFAGELFF.

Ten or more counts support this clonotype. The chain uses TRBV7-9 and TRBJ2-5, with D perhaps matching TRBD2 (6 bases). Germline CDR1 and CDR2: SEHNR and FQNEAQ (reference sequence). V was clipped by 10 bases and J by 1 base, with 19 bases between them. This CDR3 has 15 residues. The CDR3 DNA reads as TGTGCCATCGCGGAGGGCAGCCTTCCCCAAGAGACCCAGTACTTC. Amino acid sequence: CAIAEGSLPQETQYF.

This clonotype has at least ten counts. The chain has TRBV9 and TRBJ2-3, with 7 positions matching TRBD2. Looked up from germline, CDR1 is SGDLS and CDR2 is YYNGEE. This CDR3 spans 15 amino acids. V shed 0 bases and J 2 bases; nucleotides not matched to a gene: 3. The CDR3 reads CASSVAGGATDTQYF. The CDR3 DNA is TGTGCCAGCAGCGTAGCGGGGGGTGCCACAGATACGCAGTATTTT. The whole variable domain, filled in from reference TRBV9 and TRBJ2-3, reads DSGVTQTPKHLITATGQRVTLRCSPRSGDLSVYWYQQSLDQGLQFLIQYYNGEERAKGNILERFSAQQFPDLHSELNLSSLELGDSALYFCASSVAGGATDTQYFGPGTRLTVL.

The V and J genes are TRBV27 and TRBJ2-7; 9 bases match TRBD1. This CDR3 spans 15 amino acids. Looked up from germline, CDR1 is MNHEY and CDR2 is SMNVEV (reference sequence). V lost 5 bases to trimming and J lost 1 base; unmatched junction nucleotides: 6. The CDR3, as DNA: TGTGCCAGCAGTCAGCGGACAGGGGCTTCCTACGAGCAGTACTTC. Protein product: CASSQRTGASYEQYF.

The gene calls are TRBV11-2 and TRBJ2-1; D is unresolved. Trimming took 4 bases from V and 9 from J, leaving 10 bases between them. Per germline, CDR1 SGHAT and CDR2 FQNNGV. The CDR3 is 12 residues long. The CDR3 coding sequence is TGTGCCAGCAGCTCCCCTACCCGTGAGCAGTTCTTC. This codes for CASSSPTREQFF.

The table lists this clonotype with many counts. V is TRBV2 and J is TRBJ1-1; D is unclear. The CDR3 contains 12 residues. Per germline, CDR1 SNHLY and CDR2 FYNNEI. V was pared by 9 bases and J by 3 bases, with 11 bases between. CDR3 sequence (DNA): TGTGCCAGGGAGTCCCGGGACACTGAAGCTTTCTTT. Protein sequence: CARESRDTEAFF.

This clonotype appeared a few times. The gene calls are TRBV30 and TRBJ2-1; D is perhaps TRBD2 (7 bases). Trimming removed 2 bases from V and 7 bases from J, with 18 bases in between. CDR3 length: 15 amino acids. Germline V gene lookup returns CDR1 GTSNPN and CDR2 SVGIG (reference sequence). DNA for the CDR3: TGTGCCTGGAGTTGGGGGGGGGCGGGTGAGAATGAGCAGTTCTTC. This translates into CAWSWGGAGENEQFF.

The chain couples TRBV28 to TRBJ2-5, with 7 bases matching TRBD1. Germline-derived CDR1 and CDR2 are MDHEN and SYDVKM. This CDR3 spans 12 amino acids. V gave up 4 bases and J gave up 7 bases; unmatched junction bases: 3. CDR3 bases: TGTGCCAGCAGTTGGGACAGACGGACCCAGTACTTC. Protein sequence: CASSWDRRTQYF.

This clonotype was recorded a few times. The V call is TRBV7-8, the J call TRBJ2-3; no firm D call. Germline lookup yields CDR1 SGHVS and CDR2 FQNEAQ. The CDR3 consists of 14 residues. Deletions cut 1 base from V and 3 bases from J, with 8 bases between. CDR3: CASSLVEWTDTQYF. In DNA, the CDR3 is TGTGCCAGCAGCTTAGTTGAATGGACAGATACGCAGTATTTT.